These 14 T cell receptor beta chains were sequenced from one sample in a study of T cell repertoires and Cas9 in healthy adults. Assay used: immunoSEQ multiplex PCR; TCRdb lists only in-frame clones, some missing. The data contain some 20,000 clones, 75% to 95% of them singletons. Input material: CD4+ effector T cells (CD127+, CD25-, CD137-, CD154-) from PBMCs; culture status not recorded. Every receptor here comes from a human donor in good health.

The J gene is TRBJ1-5, the V gene TRBV6-5; D is perhaps TRBD1 (5 bases). V lost 5 bases, J lost 3 bases, and 14 bases lay in between. CDR3 length: 15 amino acids. The germline CDR1 and CDR2 sequences are MNHEY and SVGAGI. The CDR3 nucleotides are TGTGCCAGCAGTACCGATACAGGATCCAATCAGCCCCAGCATTTT. Its translation: CASSTDTGSNQPQHF.

The chain couples TRBV28 to TRBJ2-3, with 7 bases aligning to TRBD1. This CDR3 contains 15 residues. J lost 2 bases, V lost 5 bases, and 7 bases had no gene match. In germline, CDR1 is MDHEN, CDR2 SYDVKM. The CDR3 loop is CASSPVGQITDTQYF. The CDR3 coding sequence is TGTGCCAGCAGTCCTGTGGGACAGATCACAGATACGCAGTATTTT.

This sequence joins TRBV18 and TRBJ1-3, with TRBD1 as a possible D gene (6 bases). Germline V gene lookup returns CDR1 KGHSH and CDR2 LQKENI. The CDR3 spans 14 residues. The ends were cut back, 4 bases at V and 4 bases at J, with 11 bases in the middle. In DNA form, the CDR3 reads TGTGCCAGCTCACTACAGGGAGCCGGAAACACCATATATTTT. Its protein is CASSLQGAGNTIYF.

The chain employs TRBV10-2 and TRBJ1-4; the D is unclear. The CDR3 is 14 amino acids. Trimming took 0 bases from V and 0 from J, leaving 2 bases between them. Looked up from germline, CDR1 is WSHSY and CDR2 is SAAADI. The CDR3 region is CASSESSTNEKLFF. In nucleotides, the CDR3 is TGCGCCAGCAGTGAGTCCTCAACTAATGAAAAACTGTTTTTT.

Here the CDR3 DNA reads TGTGCCAGCAGCCCGTCACAGGGTCGTGGCTACACCTTC. Amino acid sequence: CASSPSQGRGYTF. This chain links TRBV7-9 with TRBJ1-2; TRBD1 is a possible D gene (6 bases). V was shortened by 5 bases and J by 7 bases, with 14 bases between the two germline ends. This CDR3 has 13 residues. CDR1 and CDR2 from the germline V gene are SEHNR and FQNEAQ (reference sequence).

V and J are TRBV6-1 and TRBJ2-3; 8 nucleotides match TRBD1. The CDR3 runs to 15 residues. Per the germline V gene, CDR1 is MNHNS and CDR2 is SASEGT. After removal of 4 bases from V and 4 bases from J, the junction contained 7 bases not matched to a gene. This CDR3 is CASSADRVGSDTQYF. As DNA, the CDR3 is TGTGCCAGCAGTGCGGACAGGGTCGGTTCAGATACGCAGTATTTT.

The V call is TRBV15, the J call TRBJ2-3; D remains ambiguous. Germline V gene sequence: CDR1 LNHNV, CDR2 YYDKDF (reference sequence). The V gene lost 0 bases and the J gene lost 6 bases, with 10 bases spanning the gap. This CDR3 is 14 amino acids long. CDR3 region: CATSRDLGRDTQYF. The CDR3 nucleotides are TGTGCCACCAGCAGAGATCTCGGGCGGGATACGCAGTATTTT. The full variable domain, with the rest looked up from reference TRBV15 and TRBJ2-3, is DAMVIQNPRYQVTQFGKPVTLSCSQTLNHNVMYWYQQKSSQAPKLLFHYYDKDFNNEADTPDNFQSRRPNTSFCFLDIRSPGLGDTAMYLCATSRDLGRDTQYFGPGTRLTVL.

This clone was observed once. The genes are TRBV6-1 and TRBJ1-4; weak D call: TRBD1 (6 bases). The CDR3 is made up of 15 amino acids. Germline V gene sequence: CDR1 MNHNS, CDR2 SASEGT. Trimming pared 5 bases from V and 3 bases from J, leaving 13 bases between. CDR3: CASSPGAGANEKLFF. The DNA for the CDR3 is TGTGCCAGCAGTCCGGGGGCGGGAGCTAATGAAAAACTGTTTTTT.

The sample holds a few counts of this clone. The genes are TRBV15 and TRBJ1-3; no clear D. V lost 6 bases and J lost 6, with 12 bases in between. CDR1 LNHNV and CDR2 YYDKDF come from the germline V gene (reference sequence). The CDR3 is 13 amino acids. CDR3 amino acids: CATSPGQLNTIYF. The DNA for the CDR3 is TGTGCCACCAGTCCGGGCCAATTAAACACCATATATTTT.

This clone was found once. CDR3 sequence (DNA): TGCGCCAGCAGCCAGGACAGGGGGTTACCCGGGGAGCTGTTTTTT. As protein: CASSQDRGLPGELFF. The V and J genes are TRBV4-1 and TRBJ2-2, with 10 bases aligning to TRBD1. V trimming: 3 bases; J trimming: 6 bases; junction bases outside the gene matches: 4. CDR3 length equals 15 residues. The V gene's germline CDR1 is MGHRA and CDR2 YSYEKL.

The J gene is TRBJ2-5, the V gene TRBV5-1; D is possibly TRBD2 (6 bases). V shed 3 bases and J shed 4 bases, with 16 bases lying between them. The CDR3 consists of 15 residues. Germline loops: CDR1 SGHRS, CDR2 YFSETQ. CDR3 nucleotide sequence: TGCGCCAGCAGCTGGAATGGACCGCGGGGAGAGACCCAGTACTTC. The encoded protein is CASSWNGPRGETQYF.

V gene TRBV6-1 combines with J gene TRBJ1-4; possible D gene TRBD1, 5 bases. Germline CDR1 and CDR2: MNHNS and SASEGT. Trimming took off 4 bases at V and 6 bases at J, with 15 bases between the two ends. This CDR3 spans 15 amino acids. CDR3 amino acids: CASSGWAGSYEKLFF. CDR3 DNA: TGTGCCAGCAGTGGCTGGGCAGGGTCTTATGAAAAACTGTTTTTT.

This sequence joins TRBV2 and TRBJ1-3; TRBD1 matches at 7 bases. Germline lookup yields CDR1 SNHLY and CDR2 FYNNEI. The CDR3 is 15 amino acids. The V gene end was trimmed by 6 bases and the J gene end by 2 bases; junction bases not matched to a gene: 7. This CDR3 is CASRIQGKAGNTIYF. The DNA for the CDR3 is TGTGCCAGCAGGATACAGGGGAAAGCTGGAAACACCATATATTTT.

This clone has just one count. The J gene is TRBJ2-3, the V gene TRBV29-1, with D unclear. The CDR3 runs 12 residues. Germline V lookup: CDR1 SQVTM, CDR2 ANQGSEA. Between the trimmed V and J ends, which lost 1 base and 4 bases, there was a span of 6 bases. This chain's CDR3 is CSVEVFPDTQYF. The CDR3 coding sequence is TGCAGCGTTGAAGTGTTCCCAGATACGCAGTATTTT.